The source of this T cell receptor (beta chain) is a study of siplizumab effects on memory and regulatory T cells. Points from the study as a whole: The apparent diversity of naive T cells exceeded that of memory cells, and naive T cells seemed to make a major contribution to the alloresponse. No functional test confirmed suppression by proliferating siplizumab-culture Tregs.

A note on this clone: Antigen specificity is unknown. Germline is not matched at one junction end, which may reflect a read error.

The assay was immunoSEQ multiplex PCR, and TCRdb's table has in-frame clones only and misses some. This sample has some 62,000 clones, with over 65% found just once. CDR3 length: 13 amino acids. CDR1 is GTSNPN and CDR2 is SVGIG in the germline V gene (reference sequence). The study took a few donor pairs, and their unstimulated naive, memory, effector memory and TEMRA subsets were sequenced. The source of this sequence is a human donor in good health. This chain connects TRBV30 to TRBJ2-7, with D perhaps TRBD1 (6 bases). Sequencing used memory CD4+ T cells sorted from blood. CDR3 amino acids: CAWTPGVTYEQYF. In DNA form, the CDR3 reads TGTGCGTGGACCCCAGGGGTCACCTACGAGCAGTACTTC.